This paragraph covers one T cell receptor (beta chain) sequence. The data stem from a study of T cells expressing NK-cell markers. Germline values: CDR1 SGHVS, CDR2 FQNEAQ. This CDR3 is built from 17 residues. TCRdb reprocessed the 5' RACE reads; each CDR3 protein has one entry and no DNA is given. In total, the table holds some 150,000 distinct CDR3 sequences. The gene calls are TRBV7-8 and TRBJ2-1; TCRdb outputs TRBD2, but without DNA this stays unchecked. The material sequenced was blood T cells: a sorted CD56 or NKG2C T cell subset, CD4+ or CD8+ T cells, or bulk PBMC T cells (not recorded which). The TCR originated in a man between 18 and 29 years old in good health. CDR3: CASSLYYRGEGDNEQFF.